A single sample is the source of the 21 T cell receptor beta chains below, sequenced in a study of blood T cell repertoires in COVID-19. The data were produced by immunoSEQ multiplex PCR, yet TCRdb's version contains in-frame clones alone and is incomplete. The sample lists some 360,000 clones, roughly 86% occurring once. What was sequenced was PBMCs or T cells enriched from blood (not recorded which). The origin of the receptors is a woman aged 25 to 45 who had been exposed to COVID-19.

CDR3 region: CASSLSVAFQGAGEQYF. The CDR3 DNA sequence: TGCGCCAGCAGCTTGTCAGTGGCCTTCCAGGGGGCAGGAGAGCAGTACTTC. The chain is built from TRBV5-1 and TRBJ2-7; 8 bases fit TRBD1. Germline loops: CDR1 SGHRS, CDR2 YFSETQ. J lost 7 bases, V lost 1 base, and 16 bases had no gene match. CDR3 length: 17 amino acids.

CDR3 DNA: TGTGCCAGCAGTCCGTCCAGGGGGCGCGGTGAAAAACTGTTTTTT. Protein: CASSPSRGRGEKLFF. This chain joins TRBV27 and TRBJ1-4, with TRBD1 matching over 8 bases. The CDR3 covers 15 residues. In germline, CDR1 is MNHEY, CDR2 SMNVEV (reference sequence). Losses at the gene ends were 5 bases for V and 7 bases for J; bases not matched to a gene: 9.

The CDR3 loop is CASSPARGSSYNEQFF. The CDR3 nucleotides read TGTGCCAGCAGCCCGGCGCGCGGATCCTCCTACAATGAGCAGTTCTTC. This chain links TRBV11-1 with TRBJ2-1; D is uncertain. Germline CDR1 is SGHAT and CDR2 is FQDESV (reference sequence). V lost 5 bases, J lost 0 bases, and 14 bases lay in between. There are 16 residues in the CDR3. The whole variable domain, remainder taken from reference TRBV11-1 and TRBJ2-1, is EAEVAQSPRYKITEKSQAVAFWCDPISGHATLYWYRQILGQGPELLVQFQDESVVDDSQLPKDRFSAERLKGVDSTLKIQPAELGDSAMYLCASSPARGSSYNEQFFGPGTRLTVL.

This chain links TRBV28 with TRBJ1-5; possibly TRBD1 for D (5 bases). CDR1 and CDR2 (germline): MDHEN, SYDVKM. This CDR3 is built from 16 residues. The ends were cut back, 0 bases at V and 0 bases at J, with 9 bases in the middle. CDR3 amino acids: CASSLWGGDSNQPQHF. The CDR3 coding sequence is TGTGCCAGCAGTTTATGGGGGGGTGATAGCAATCAGCCCCAGCATTTT.

J is TRBJ1-1 and V is TRBV3-1 (or the pseudogene TRBV3-2), with a possible D match to TRBD1 (5 bases). CDR1 is LGHDT and CDR2 is YNNKEL in the germline V gene (reference sequence). V lost 4 bases to trimming and J lost 8 bases, with 17 bases between them. The length of the CDR3 is 14 residues. In DNA form, the CDR3 reads TGTGCCAGCAGCCCCTCGGGGGGAGCAGCCGAAGCTTTCTTT. The encoded protein is CASSPSGGAAEAFF.

The chain has TRBV7-8 and TRBJ1-1, with D possibly matching TRBD1 (6 bases). The germline V gene has CDR1 SGHVS and CDR2 FQNEAQ. The length of the CDR3 is 15 residues. V was cut by 2 bases and J by 5 bases, with 15 bases left in between. CDR3 residues: CASSLTLGRGTEAFF. CDR3 DNA sequence: TGTGCCAGCAGCTTAACCCTGGGGAGGGGGACTGAAGCTTTCTTT.

The chain combines TRBV6-5 with TRBJ1-1; no definite D call. Germline CDR1 and CDR2: MNHEY and SVGAGI. The CDR3 sequence is 13 residues long. Trimming took 5 bases from V and 1 from J, leaving 8 bases between them. The CDR3 loop is CASSRWRNTEAFF. The CDR3 DNA follows: TGTGCCAGCAGTCGCTGGAGGAACACTGAAGCTTTCTTT.

The chain combines TRBV28 with TRBJ2-7; D might be TRBD1 (6 bases). CDR1 is MDHEN, CDR2 SYDVKM, per germline. The CDR3 extends over 14 amino acids. The V end lost 6 bases, the J end lost 2 bases, and 14 bases lay between the germline ends. The DNA for the CDR3 is TGTGCCAGCAGAAATTCGGACAGCGCCTACGAGCAGTACTTC. Its translation: CASRNSDSAYEQYF.

The chain has TRBV6-5 and TRBJ1-6; D call uncertain. V lost 7 bases to trimming and J lost 4 bases, with 11 bases between them. There are 14 residues in the CDR3. Germline values: CDR1 MNHEY, CDR2 SVGAGI. For the CDR3, the DNA is TGTGCCAGCACCGCGGCCTATTATAATTCACCCCTCCACTTT. This translates into CASTAAYYNSPLHF.

The chain couples TRBV14 to TRBJ2-5, with TRBD1 matching over 9 bases. CDR3 length equals 15 residues. The V and J ends lost 2 bases and 4 bases, in that order; junction bases with no gene match: 5. Looked up from germline, CDR1 is SGHDN and CDR2 is FVKESK. DNA of the CDR3: TGTGCCAGCAGCCAACTACCACAGGGGGCAGAGACCCAGTACTTC. Amino acids: CASSQLPQGAETQYF.

J is TRBJ2-1 and V is TRBV9; D is possibly TRBD2 (6 bases). V lost 5 bases to trimming and J lost 6 bases, with 18 bases between them. Germline lookup yields CDR1 SGDLS and CDR2 YYNGEE. The CDR3 runs to 15 residues. The CDR3 protein is CASRRTEGSGNEQFF. CDR3 in DNA: TGTGCCAGCAGACGGACGGAGGGATCTGGCAATGAGCAGTTCTTC.

This clone was counted a few times. The chain uses TRBV10-3 and TRBJ1-1; maybe TRBD1 (6 bases). Trimming took 4 bases from V and 2 from J, leaving 11 bases between them. CDR1 is ENHRY and CDR2 is SYGVKD in the germline V gene. This CDR3 has 14 amino acids. The CDR3 protein is CAISVGQRNTEAFF. CDR3 in DNA: TGTGCCATCAGTGTCGGACAGAGAAACACTGAAGCTTTCTTT.

V gene TRBV28 combines with J gene TRBJ1-5, with a possible D match to TRBD1 (6 bases). The CDR3 contains 14 residues. From germline, CDR1 is MDHEN and CDR2 SYDVKM. V lost 5 bases to trimming and J lost 0 bases, with 8 bases between them. Written as DNA, the CDR3 is TGTGCCAGCAGTGGGACAATTAGCAATCAGCCCCAGCATTTT. Translated, it gives CASSGTISNQPQHF. Full variable domain (missing parts from reference TRBV28 and TRBJ1-5): DVKVTQSSRYLVKRTGEKVFLECVQDMDHENMFWYRQDPGLGLRLIYFSYDVKMKEKGDIPEGYSVSREKKERFSLILESASTNQTSMYLCASSGTISNQPQHFGDGTRLSIL.

The V call is TRBV12-3 or TRBV12-4, the J call TRBJ2-1, with no clear D. V lost 6 bases to trimming and J lost 8 bases, with 14 bases between them. The CDR3 covers 13 residues. As DNA, the CDR3 is TGTGCCAGCAGCCTCCCAGAAGTCCATGAGCAGTTCTTC. As protein: CASSLPEVHEQFF.

The CDR3 loop is CASSQFIGQETQYF. In DNA form, the CDR3 reads TGTGCCAGCAGCCAATTCATCGGGCAAGAGACCCAGTACTTC. This chain uses TRBV3-1 (or the pseudogene TRBV3-2) with TRBJ2-5, with D uncertain. CDR1 is LGHDT, CDR2 YNNKEL, per germline (reference sequence). This CDR3 is 14 amino acids long. Trimming pared 2 bases from V and 2 bases from J, leaving 9 bases between.

This chain links TRBV30 with TRBJ1-1, with D hard to call. This CDR3 comprises 13 residues. Germline V gene data show CDR1 as GTSNPN and CDR2 as SVGIG (reference sequence). The V end lost 0 bases, the J end lost 1 base, and 6 bases lay between the germline ends. For the CDR3, the DNA is TGTGCCTGGAGTGTACACGAGAACACTGAAGCTTTCTTT. As protein: CAWSVHENTEAFF.

The chain employs TRBV28 and TRBJ2-7; maybe TRBD2 (6 bases). V was pared by 5 bases and J by 7 bases, with 21 bases between. Germline V gene lookup returns CDR1 MDHEN and CDR2 SYDVKM. The CDR3 is 15 amino acids. The CDR3 DNA reads as TGTGCCAGCAGTGGAGCTAGAGTGCGGGGCCGGGAGCAGTACTTC. Protein sequence: CASSGARVRGREQYF.

J is TRBJ1-5 and V is TRBV7-8, with D possibly TRBD1 on 5 matching bases. Germline-derived CDR1 and CDR2 are SGHVS and FQNEAQ. Trimming removed 7 bases from V and 2 bases from J, with 24 bases in between. The CDR3 covers 18 residues. The CDR3 protein is CASTPWRGEGLGNQPQHF. The CDR3 DNA reads as TGTGCCAGCACCCCCTGGAGAGGGGAGGGCCTTGGCAATCAGCCCCAGCATTTT.

V is TRBV19 and J is TRBJ2-7, with a tentative D call TRBD1 (7 bases). With 2 bases removed from V and 2 bases from J, the gap between germline ends came to 13 bases. This CDR3 spans 15 amino acids. Looked up from germline, CDR1 is LNHDA and CDR2 is SQIVND (reference sequence). The CDR3 protein is CASSITPGGTYEQYF. Written as DNA, the CDR3 is TGTGCCAGTAGTATAACCCCAGGGGGGACCTACGAGCAGTACTTC.

For the CDR3, the DNA is TGTGCCATCAGTGAGGGGGAGTGGTTGGAAGAGACCCAGTACTTC. It yields the protein CAISEGEWLEETQYF. The V and J genes are TRBV10-3 and TRBJ2-5, with TRBD2 as a possible D gene (5 bases). Germline V gives CDR1 ENHRY, CDR2 SYGVKD. The CDR3 has 15 residues. The V gene lost 2 bases and the J gene lost 3 bases, with 13 bases spanning the gap.

The rearrangement joins TRBV2 to TRBJ2-7; 9 bases agree with TRBD1. The CDR3 has 13 amino acids. The V gene's germline CDR1 is SNHLY and CDR2 FYNNEI. The V segment lost 6 bases and the J segment 6 bases; nucleotides outside the gene matches: 6. This CDR3 is CASRGGGQGEQYF. The CDR3 nucleotides are TGTGCCAGCAGAGGTGGGGGACAGGGCGAGCAGTACTTC.